The entry that follows covers one T cell receptor beta chain sequence. Its target is not known. This table comes from immunoSEQ multiplex PCR, and its TCRdb copy is limited to in-frame clones, with some not included. Among 95,000 to 120,000 clones listed, 68% were seen once. The data are from a study of shared clonotypes between healthy human individuals. Study-level points and caveats: Roughly 5% of naive CD4 clonotypes were shared across a few donors. The study generally estimated greater richness for naive than memory subsets.

Donation came from healthy HIV-negative adults that had no recent acute infections or vaccinations. Deletions cut 0 bases from V and 2 bases from J, with 10 bases between. Germline values: CDR1 SGHRS, CDR2 YFSETQ. The CDR3 spans 15 residues. The TCR comes from a woman in her 30s in good health. The sample taken for sequencing was memory CD8+ T cells sorted from blood. Subset reported: CD45RO+ cells pooled with CCR7-negative TemRA cells. The V and J genes are TRBV5-1 and TRBJ2-3, with D hard to call. The chain's CDR3 is CASSLVSPTTDTQYF. The CDR3 nucleotides read TGCGCCAGCAGCTTGGTTAGCCCAACCACAGATACGCAGTATTTT.